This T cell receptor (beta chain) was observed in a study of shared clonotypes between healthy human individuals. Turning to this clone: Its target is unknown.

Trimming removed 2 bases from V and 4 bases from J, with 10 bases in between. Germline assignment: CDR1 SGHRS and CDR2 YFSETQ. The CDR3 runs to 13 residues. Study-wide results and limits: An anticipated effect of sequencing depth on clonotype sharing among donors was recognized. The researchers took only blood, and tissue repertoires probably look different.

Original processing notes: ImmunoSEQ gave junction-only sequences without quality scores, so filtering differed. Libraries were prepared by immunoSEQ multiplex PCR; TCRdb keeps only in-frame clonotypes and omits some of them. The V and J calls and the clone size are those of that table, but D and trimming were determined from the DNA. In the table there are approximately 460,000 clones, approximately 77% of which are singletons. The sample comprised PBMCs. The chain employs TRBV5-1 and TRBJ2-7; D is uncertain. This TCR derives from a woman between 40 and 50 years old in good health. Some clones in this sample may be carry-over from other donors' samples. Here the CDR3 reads CASSFGVSYEQYF. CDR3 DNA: TGCGCCAGCAGCTTTGGGGTCTCATACGAGCAGTACTTC.